This T cell receptor beta chain is from a study of shared clonotypes between healthy human individuals. For the study at large: For every donor, three CD4 naive, three CD4 memory, two CD8 naive and one CD8 memory plates were used. General study findings and limits: Donor clonotype sharing was expected to depend on sequencing depth.

Notes on this clone: Its antigen is currently unknown.

This CDR3 spans 14 amino acids. In germline, CDR1 is KGHSH, CDR2 LQKENI. V lost 3 bases and J lost 5, with 13 bases in between. The assay was run at deep level. Assay: immunoSEQ multiplex PCR; the TCRdb copy retains only in-frame clones and omits some. The sample records around 940,000 clones, 70% to 85% being singletons. This chain joins TRBV18 and TRBJ2-5; D may be TRBD1 or TRBD2 (5 bases each). The sample comprised memory CD4+ T cells sorted from blood. The subset: CD45RA-negative fraction. The receptor was derived from a man in his late teens or twenties in good health. CDR3: CASSPEGNRETQYF. DNA of the CDR3: TGTGCCAGCTCACCCGAGGGTAACAGGGAGACCCAGTACTTC.